This record looks at one TCR beta chain sequence and its context. Methods used by the authors: Reference gene primer amplification in the assay estimated nucleated cell counts. Clones were sequenced by immunoSEQ multiplex PCR, and TCRdb holds only the in-frame ones, with some missing. Clonal size and the V and J genes are those of that table, whereas D and trimming came from the DNA. The table lists some 200,000 clones, about 88% of them singletons, with about 5% in the top ten. These data come from a study of blood T cell repertoires in COVID-19. Study at large: Donors in the United States, Italy and Spain gave samples during acute or convalescent COVID-19. PBMCs, B-cell-depleted T cells, or T cells were the source of the cDNA or gDNA that made up the material.

CDR1 and CDR2 (germline): WSHSY, SAAADI. CDR3 length: 13 amino acids. V was clipped by 7 bases and J by 8 bases, with 17 bases between them. This receptor was taken from a woman aged 35 to 49 with acute or convalescent COVID-19. This chain uses TRBV10-2 with TRBJ1-2, with D tentatively TRBD1 (6 bases). Sequenced: peripheral blood. CDR3 sequence reads: CASNEGGREGYTF. CDR3 DNA sequence: TGCGCCAGCAACGAGGGGGGGAGAGAAGGCTACACCTTC.